This TCR beta chain comes out of a study of cytomegalovirus exposure and HLA in healthy donors. Study-level information: An early release of data contained 70 million to 95 million unique TCRs, which came from HLA-typed donors. Study-level points and caveats: There were a few CMV-associated chains whose specificity for CMV antigens was confirmed in vitro. Roughly even sequencing depth across donors was the assumption behind the presence/absence analyses. When a later analysis was performed, an Asian-associated ancestry cluster reportedly had fewer N-insertions than the roughly 700-donor mean.

Germline lookup yields CDR1 SGHRS and CDR2 YFSETQ. V was clipped by 4 bases and J by 0 bases, with 11 bases between them. CDR3 length equals 15 residues. This PCR relied on a set of 60 Vbeta primers and 13 Jbeta primers. Assay: immunoSEQ multiplex PCR; the TCRdb copy retains only in-frame clones and omits some. The sample lists some 170,000 clones, approximately 75% seen once, with 3.7% in the top ten. Regarding this clone: The antigen remains undetermined.

V and J are TRBV5-1 and TRBJ1-3; D is perhaps TRBD1 (5 bases). The origin of this receptor is a man younger than 40 in good health and CMV-seropositive. The sequenced material came from PBMCs. The CDR3 coding sequence is TGCGCCAGCAGCACCCAGGGCCTCTCTGGAAACACCATATATTTT. Translation gives CASSTQGLSGNTIYF.